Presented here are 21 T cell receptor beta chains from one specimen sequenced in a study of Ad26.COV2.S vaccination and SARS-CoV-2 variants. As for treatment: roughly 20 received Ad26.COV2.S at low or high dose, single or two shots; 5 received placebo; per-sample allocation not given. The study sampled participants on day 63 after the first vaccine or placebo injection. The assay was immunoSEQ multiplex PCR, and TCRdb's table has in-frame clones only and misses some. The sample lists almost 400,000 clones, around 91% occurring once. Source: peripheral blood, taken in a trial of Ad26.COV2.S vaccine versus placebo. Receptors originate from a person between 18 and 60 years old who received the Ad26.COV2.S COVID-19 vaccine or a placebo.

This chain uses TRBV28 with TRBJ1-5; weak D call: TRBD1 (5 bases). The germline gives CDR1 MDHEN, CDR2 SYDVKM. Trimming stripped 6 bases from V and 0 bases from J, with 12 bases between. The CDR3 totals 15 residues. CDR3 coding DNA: TGTGCCAGCAGGGGACCGTTTTCTAGCAATCAGCCCCAGCATTTT. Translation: CASRGPFSSNQPQHF.

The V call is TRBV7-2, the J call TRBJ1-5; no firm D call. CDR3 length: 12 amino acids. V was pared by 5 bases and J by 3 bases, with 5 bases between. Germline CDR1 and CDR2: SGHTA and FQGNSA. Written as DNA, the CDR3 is TGTGCCAGCAGCCTAAACAATCAGCCCCAGCATTTT. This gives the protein CASSLNNQPQHF.

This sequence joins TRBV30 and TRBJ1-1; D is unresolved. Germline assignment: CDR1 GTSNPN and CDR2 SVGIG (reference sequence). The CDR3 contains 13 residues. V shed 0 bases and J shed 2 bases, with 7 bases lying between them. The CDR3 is CAWSVDINTEAFF. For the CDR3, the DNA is TGTGCCTGGAGTGTCGACATTAACACTGAAGCTTTCTTT. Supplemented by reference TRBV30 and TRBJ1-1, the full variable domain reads SQTIHQWPATLVQPVGSPLSLECTVEGTSNPNLYWYRQAAGRGLQLLFYSVGIGQISSEVPQNLSASRPQDRQFILSSKKLLLSDSGFYLCAWSVDINTEAFFGQGTRLTVV.

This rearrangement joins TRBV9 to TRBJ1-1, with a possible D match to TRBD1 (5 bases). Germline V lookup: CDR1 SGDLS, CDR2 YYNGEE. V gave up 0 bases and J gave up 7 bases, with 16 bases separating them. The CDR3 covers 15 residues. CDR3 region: CASSVAPPGLDEAFF. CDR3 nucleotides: TGTGCCAGCAGCGTAGCCCCGCCAGGGTTGGATGAAGCTTTCTTT.

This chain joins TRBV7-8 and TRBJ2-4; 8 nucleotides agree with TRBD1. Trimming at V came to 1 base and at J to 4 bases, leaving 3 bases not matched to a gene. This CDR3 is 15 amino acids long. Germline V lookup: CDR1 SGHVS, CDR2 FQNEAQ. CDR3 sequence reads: CASSLGRDRKNIQYF. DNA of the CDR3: TGTGCCAGCAGCTTAGGGCGGGACAGGAAAAACATTCAGTACTTC.

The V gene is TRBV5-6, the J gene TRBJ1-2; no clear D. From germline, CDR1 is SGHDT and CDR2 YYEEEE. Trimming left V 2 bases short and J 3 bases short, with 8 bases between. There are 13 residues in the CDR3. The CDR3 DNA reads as TGTGCCAGCAGCTTTATGACGGACTATGGCTACACCTTC. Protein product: CASSFMTDYGYTF.

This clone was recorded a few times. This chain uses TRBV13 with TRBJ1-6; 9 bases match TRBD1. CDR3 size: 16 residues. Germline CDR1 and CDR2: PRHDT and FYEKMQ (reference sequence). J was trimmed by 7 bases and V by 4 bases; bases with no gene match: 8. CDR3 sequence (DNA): TGTGCCAGCAGCTCCAGAGGGGACAGGGAAAATTCACCCCTCCACTTT. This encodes CASSSRGDRENSPLHF.

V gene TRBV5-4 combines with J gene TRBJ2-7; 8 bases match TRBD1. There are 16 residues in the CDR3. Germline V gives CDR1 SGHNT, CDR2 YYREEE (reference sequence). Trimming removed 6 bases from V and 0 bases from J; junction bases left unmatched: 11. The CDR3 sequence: CASTLPQGAPSYEQYF. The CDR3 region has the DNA TGTGCCAGCACCCTCCCTCAGGGGGCTCCCTCCTACGAGCAGTACTTC.

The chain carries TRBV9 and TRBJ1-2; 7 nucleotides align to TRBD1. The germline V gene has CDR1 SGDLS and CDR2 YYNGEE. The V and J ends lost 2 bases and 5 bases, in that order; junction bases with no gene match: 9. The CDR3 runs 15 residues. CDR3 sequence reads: CASSVSGGPVYGYTF. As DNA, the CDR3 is TGTGCCAGCAGCGTCTCAGGGGGGCCGGTTTATGGCTACACCTTC.

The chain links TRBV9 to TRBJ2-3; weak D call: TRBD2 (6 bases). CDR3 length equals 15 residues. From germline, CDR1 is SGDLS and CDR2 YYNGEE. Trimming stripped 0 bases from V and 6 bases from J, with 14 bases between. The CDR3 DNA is TGTGCCAGCAGCGTAGGGGGACTCCAGGAGGATACGCAGTATTTT. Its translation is CASSVGGLQEDTQYF. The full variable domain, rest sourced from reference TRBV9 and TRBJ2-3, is DSGVTQTPKHLITATGQRVTLRCSPRSGDLSVYWYQQSLDQGLQFLIQYYNGEERAKGNILERFSAQQFPDLHSELNLSSLELGDSALYFCASSVGGLQEDTQYFGPGTRLTVL.

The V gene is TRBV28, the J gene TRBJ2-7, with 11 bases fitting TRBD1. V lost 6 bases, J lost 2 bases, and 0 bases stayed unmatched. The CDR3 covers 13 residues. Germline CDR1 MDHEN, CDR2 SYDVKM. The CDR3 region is CASRGQGAYEQYF. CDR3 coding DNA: TGTGCCAGCAGGGGACAGGGGGCCTACGAGCAGTACTTC.

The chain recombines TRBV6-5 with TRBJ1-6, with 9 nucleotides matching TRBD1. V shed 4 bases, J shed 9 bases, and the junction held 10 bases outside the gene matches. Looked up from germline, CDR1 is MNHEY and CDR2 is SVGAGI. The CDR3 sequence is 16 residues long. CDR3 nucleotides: TGTGCCAGCAGTTTAACGACAGGGGGTGGTCGTTCACCCCTCCACTTT. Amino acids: CASSLTTGGGRSPLHF.

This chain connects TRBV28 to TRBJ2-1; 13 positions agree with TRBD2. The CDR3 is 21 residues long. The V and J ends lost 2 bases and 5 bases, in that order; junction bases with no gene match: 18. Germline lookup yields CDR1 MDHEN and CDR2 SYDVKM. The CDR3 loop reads CASSLASLLLAGGRNHNEQFF. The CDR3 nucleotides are TGTGCCAGCAGTTTAGCATCACTCTTACTAGCGGGAGGGAGAAACCACAATGAGCAGTTCTTC.

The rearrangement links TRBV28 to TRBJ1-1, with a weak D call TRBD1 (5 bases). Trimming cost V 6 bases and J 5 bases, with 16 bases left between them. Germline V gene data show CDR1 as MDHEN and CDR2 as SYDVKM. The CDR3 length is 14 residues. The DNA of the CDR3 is TGTGCCAGCAGGAGTCAGGGTGCGAGAACTGAAGCTTTCTTT. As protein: CASRSQGARTEAFF.

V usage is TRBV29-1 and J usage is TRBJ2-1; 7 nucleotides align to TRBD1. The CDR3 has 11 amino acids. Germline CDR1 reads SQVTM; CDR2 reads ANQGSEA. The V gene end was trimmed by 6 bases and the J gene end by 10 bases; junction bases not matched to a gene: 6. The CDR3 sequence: CSVEPGQEQFF. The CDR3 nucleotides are TGCAGCGTCGAACCGGGACAGGAGCAGTTCTTC.

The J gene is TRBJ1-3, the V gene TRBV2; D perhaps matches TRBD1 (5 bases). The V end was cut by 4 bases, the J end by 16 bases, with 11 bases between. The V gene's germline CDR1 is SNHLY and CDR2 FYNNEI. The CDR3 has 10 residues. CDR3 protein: CASSGTGEYF. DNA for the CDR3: TGTGCCAGCAGTGGGACGGGGGAGTATTTT.

CDR3 amino acids: CASSLVADSSYNEQFF. DNA for the CDR3: TGCGCCAGCAGCTTGGTAGCGGATAGCTCCTACAATGAGCAGTTCTTC. This rearrangement joins TRBV5-1 to TRBJ2-1; tentatively, D is TRBD2 (6 bases). Germline lookup yields CDR1 SGHRS and CDR2 YFSETQ. V was shortened by 0 bases and J by 0 bases, with 10 bases between the two germline ends. The CDR3 contains 16 residues.

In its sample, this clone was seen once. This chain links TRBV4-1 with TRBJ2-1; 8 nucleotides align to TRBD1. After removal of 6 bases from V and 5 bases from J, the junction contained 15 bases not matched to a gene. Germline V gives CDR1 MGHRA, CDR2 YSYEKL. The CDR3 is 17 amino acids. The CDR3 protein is CASSYKGGQGLDNEQFF. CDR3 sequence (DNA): TGCGCCAGCAGTTACAAGGGCGGACAGGGCTTGGACAATGAGCAGTTCTTC.

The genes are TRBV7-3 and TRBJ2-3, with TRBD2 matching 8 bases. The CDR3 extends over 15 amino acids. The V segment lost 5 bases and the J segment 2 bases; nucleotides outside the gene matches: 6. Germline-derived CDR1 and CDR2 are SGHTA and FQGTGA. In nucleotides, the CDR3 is TGTGCCAGCAGCCTTACTAGCGGACCCACAGATACGCAGTATTTT. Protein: CASSLTSGPTDTQYF.

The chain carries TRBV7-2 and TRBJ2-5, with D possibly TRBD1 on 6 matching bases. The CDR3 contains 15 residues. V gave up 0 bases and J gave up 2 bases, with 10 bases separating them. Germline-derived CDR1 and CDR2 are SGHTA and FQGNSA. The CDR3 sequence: CASSLASRGQETQYF. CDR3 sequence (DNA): TGTGCCAGCAGCTTAGCGTCCAGGGGACAAGAGACCCAGTACTTC.

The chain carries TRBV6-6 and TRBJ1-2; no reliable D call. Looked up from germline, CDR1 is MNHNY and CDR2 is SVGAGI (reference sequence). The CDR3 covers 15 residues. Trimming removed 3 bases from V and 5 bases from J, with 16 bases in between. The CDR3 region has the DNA TGTGCCAGCAGTTATGGGCAAGCAGCGTCATATGGCTACACCTTC. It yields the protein CASSYGQAASYGYTF.